The sequence of this TCR beta chain was determined in a study of cytomegalovirus exposure and HLA in healthy donors. Study results and limitations: Accurate prediction of HLA-A and HLA-B alleles (for most subjects) was reportedly achieved from TCR beta sequences. The study flagged 150 to 200 TCR beta chains as cytomegalovirus-associated.

Points on this clone: Antigen specificity is unknown.

The PCR had 60 Vbeta and 13 Jbeta primers. Profiled with immunoSEQ multiplex PCR; TCRdb holds only in-frame clones, not every one. The sample shows over 150,000 clones, around 88% of them seen only once. Each donor was healthy, and each was a bone marrow donor. At the time of sampling, donors were nominally healthy, though unrecorded immune exposures were likely. Material for sequencing was PBMCs. This clonotype was sampled from a woman in her 30s in good health and CMV-seronegative.

CDR3 sequence reads: CASSESGLAVPNPYNEQFF. In nucleotides, the CDR3 is TGCGCCAGCAGTGAGTCGGGACTAGCGGTGCCCAACCCCTACAATGAGCAGTTCTTC. The chain carries TRBV10-2 and TRBJ2-1; 11 bases are shared with TRBD2. The CDR3 totals 19 residues. Losses at the gene ends were 0 bases for V and 2 bases for J; bases not matched to a gene: 9. The germline V gene has CDR1 WSHSY and CDR2 SAAADI.